One sample yielded the 2 T cell receptor beta chains listed below, sequenced in a study of shared clonotypes between healthy human individuals. Sequencing used immunoSEQ multiplex PCR; TCRdb keeps in-frame clones, though not all of them. The sample comprises 550,000 to 750,000 clones, about 95% of which are singletons, and 0.085% to 0.11% rests with the top ten. CD45RO-negative, CCR7-positively selected cells formed the naive CD8 fraction, excluding terminally differentiated effector memory CD45RA+ cells. Sequencing was done on a sample of naive CD8+ T cells sorted from blood. The source is a woman in her 30s in good health.

The J gene is TRBJ2-7, the V gene TRBV7-9, with 8 positions matching TRBD2. V lost 5 bases and J lost 7; bases outside the gene matches: 13. The CDR3 totals 15 residues. Germline V gives CDR1 SEHNR, CDR2 FQNEAQ (reference sequence). CDR3 in DNA: TGTGCCAGCAGCCGGGGTAGCGGGACGACCTGGGAGCAGTACTTC. This encodes CASSRGSGTTWEQYF.

The chain combines TRBV7-8 with TRBJ1-2, with a weak D call TRBD1 (5 bases). The CDR3 loop spans 16 amino acids. Trimming pared 2 bases from V and 1 base from J, leaving 14 bases between. The germline V gene has CDR1 SGHVS and CDR2 FQNEAQ. The CDR3 sequence: CASSLTTALVNYGYTF. As DNA, the CDR3 is TGTGCCAGCAGCTTAACGACAGCACTAGTTAACTATGGCTACACCTTC.